Listed below are T cell receptor beta chains from one sample, sequenced in a study of cytotoxic CD8 clonotypes in ibrutinib-treated CLL. Assay used: immunoSEQ multiplex PCR; TCRdb lists only in-frame clones, some missing. The sample has approximately 280,000 clones, approximately 76% seen once. The sequenced sample was PBMCs, obtained at disease progression, from a patient treated with ibrutinib. These receptors all stem from a human donor with chronic lymphocytic leukemia. Both conserved end residues are part of each CDR3. Fields, in order: CDR3 protein, J gene, V gene, clone size. Not all rows give a size; the values are once, few, many and, for expanded clones, a class.

CASSVGLAGYNEQFF TRBJ2-1 TRBV9 .
CASSPGTSGYNEQFF TRBJ2-1 TRBV7-3 .
CASSPNDRGPGNTIYF TRBJ1-3 TRBV18 few
CASSLSSLDRGETQYF TRBJ2-5 TRBV11-2 .
CASSGAGRKLFF TRBJ1-4 TRBV9 few
CASSEAPGSRQPQHF TRBJ1-5 TRBV6-1 few
CASSSMTGPSGRAGEQFF TRBJ2-1 TRBV27 once
CASSYSGQGYEQYF TRBJ2-7 TRBV27 .
CASSLAWGLEQYF TRBJ2-7 TRBV5-6 .
CASSLGTPTTNYGYTF TRBJ1-2 TRBV5-4 .